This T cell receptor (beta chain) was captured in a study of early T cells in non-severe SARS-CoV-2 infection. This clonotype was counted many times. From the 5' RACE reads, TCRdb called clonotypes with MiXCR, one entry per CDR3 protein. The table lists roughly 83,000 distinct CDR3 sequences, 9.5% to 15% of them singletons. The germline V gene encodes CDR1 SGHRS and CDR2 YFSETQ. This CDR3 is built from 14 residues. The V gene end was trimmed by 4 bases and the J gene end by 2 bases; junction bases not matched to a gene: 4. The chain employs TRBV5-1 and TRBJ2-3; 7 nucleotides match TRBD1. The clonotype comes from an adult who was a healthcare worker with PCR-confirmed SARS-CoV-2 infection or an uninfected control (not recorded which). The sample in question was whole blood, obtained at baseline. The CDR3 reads CASSPGTDTDTQYF. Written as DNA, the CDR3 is TGCGCCAGCAGCCCGGGGACAGACACAGATACGCAGTATTTT.